The 11 T cell receptor beta chains reported below all come from one sample, sequenced in a study of blood T cell repertoires in COVID-19. Sequencing used immunoSEQ multiplex PCR; TCRdb keeps in-frame clones, though not all of them. The repertoire has about 180,000 clones, roughly nine tenths of them found once; the top ten carry 2.5% to 3.5%. The sequenced sample consisted of peripheral blood. The receptors come from a woman between 25 and 40 years old with active or convalescent COVID-19.

V is TRBV15 and J is TRBJ1-4, with 7 bases aligning to TRBD1. This CDR3 is 14 amino acids long. The germline gives CDR1 LNHNV, CDR2 YYDKDF (reference sequence). The trim removed 6 bases at V and 8 bases at J, leaving 9 bases unmatched. The CDR3 loop is CATRPTGYGEKLFF. The CDR3 DNA reads as TGTGCCACCAGGCCGACAGGGTACGGGGAAAAACTGTTTTTT.

The table lists this clone with a few counts. V is TRBV5-1 and J is TRBJ1-2; D unresolved. The V and J ends lost 2 bases and 7 bases respectively, with 15 bases between them. CDR1 and CDR2 from the germline V gene are SGHRS and YFSETQ. The CDR3 sequence is 14 residues long. Here the CDR3 reads CASSFGRESGGYTF. CDR3 nucleotides: TGCGCCAGCAGCTTCGGACGGGAATCGGGTGGCTACACCTTC.

This CDR3 is CASSEQGYEQYF. CDR3 bases: TGTGCCAGCAGTGAACAGGGGTACGAGCAGTACTTC. V is TRBV2 and J is TRBJ2-7; the D gene is possibly TRBD1 (6 bases). Germline V gives CDR1 SNHLY, CDR2 FYNNEI. The ends were cut back, 2 bases at V and 4 bases at J, with 6 bases in the middle. The CDR3 totals 12 residues.

The CDR3 sequence is CASSMGSPAYNEQFF. The CDR3, as DNA: TGTGCCAGCAGCATGGGATCCCCGGCCTACAATGAGCAGTTCTTC. The chain uses TRBV5-4 and TRBJ2-1; D is uncertain. This CDR3 region has 15 residues. Trimming removed 4 bases from V and 2 bases from J, with 13 bases in between. CDR1 is SGHNT and CDR2 is YYREEE in the germline V gene (reference sequence).

This chain joins TRBV18 and TRBJ1-2; TRBD1 matches 8 bases. The CDR3 runs 17 residues. The ends lost 5 bases at V and 3 bases at J; junction bases unmatched: 14. CDR1 is KGHSH, CDR2 LQKENI, per germline. The CDR3 loop is CASSTTPSRTGHYGYTF. The CDR3 DNA reads TGTGCCAGCTCAACTACTCCCTCCAGGACAGGGCACTATGGCTACACCTTC. The full variable domain, with the rest looked up from reference TRBV18 and TRBJ1-2, is NAGVMQNPRHLVRRRGQEARLRCSPMKGHSHVYWYRQLPEEGLKFMVYLQKENIIDESGMPKERFSAEFPKEGPSILRIQQVVRGDSAAYFCASSTTPSRTGHYGYTFGSGTRLTVV.

The chain couples TRBV6-2 or TRBV6-3 to TRBJ1-5; D may be TRBD1 (6 bases). The V gene's germline CDR1 is MNHEY and CDR2 SVGEGT. V lost 6 bases to trimming and J lost 6 bases, with 15 bases between them. The CDR3 is made up of 14 amino acids. This CDR3 is CASSPRGAGQPQHF. The CDR3 region has the DNA TGTGCCAGCAGCCCCCGGGGGGCAGGTCAGCCCCAGCATTTT.

V and J are TRBV2 and TRBJ1-6; tentatively, D is TRBD1 (6 bases). CDR3 length: 13 amino acids. Trimming left V 6 bases short and J 7 bases short, with 10 bases between. Germline V gene sequence: CDR1 SNHLY, CDR2 FYNNEI. The DNA for the CDR3 is TGTGCCAGCAGCAGACAGGACAATTCACCCCTCCACTTT. Translation gives CASSRQDNSPLHF.

The rearrangement links TRBV7-9 to TRBJ1-3; TRBD1 agrees at 8 bases. V trimming: 0 bases; J trimming: 9 bases; junction bases outside the gene matches: 4. The CDR3 runs to 14 residues. In germline, CDR1 is SEHNR, CDR2 FQNEAQ (reference sequence). The CDR3 nucleotides are TGTGCCAGCAGCTTAGCCGACAGGGGTGGCACCATATATTTT. It translates to CASSLADRGGTIYF.

This chain uses TRBV5-1 with TRBJ2-1; 10 nucleotides line up with TRBD1. Trimming took 3 bases from V and 8 from J; bases not matched to a gene: 8. This CDR3 comprises 15 residues. From germline, CDR1 is SGHRS and CDR2 YFSETQ. The CDR3 spells CASSSMGQGSHEQFF. DNA for the CDR3: TGCGCCAGCAGCTCTATGGGACAGGGGAGCCATGAGCAGTTCTTC.

The chain carries TRBV11-3 and TRBJ2-6; D is uncertain. V was shortened by 0 bases and J by 2 bases, with 5 bases between the two germline ends. This CDR3 spans 15 amino acids. Germline V gene lookup returns CDR1 SGHNT and CDR2 YENEEA. The CDR3 protein is CASSLDRAGANVLTF. The CDR3 nucleotides read TGTGCCAGCAGCTTAGACCGGGCTGGGGCCAACGTCCTGACTTTC. Using reference TRBV11-3 and TRBJ2-6 for the parts outside the CDR3, the full variable domain is EAGVVQSPRYKIIEKKQPVAFWCNPISGHNTLYWYLQNLGQGPELLIRYENEEAVDDSQLPKDRFSAERLKGVDSTLKIQPAELGDSAVYLCASSLDRAGANVLTFGAGSRLTVL.

The chain employs TRBV4-1 and TRBJ1-1; the D gene is possibly TRBD1 (5 bases). Germline V CDR1 and CDR2: MGHRA, YSYEKL. The V end was cut by 1 base, the J end by 4 bases, with 10 bases between. The CDR3 totals 14 residues. The CDR3 here is CASSQGTRGTEAFF. CDR3 sequence (DNA): TGCGCCAGCAGCCAAGGGACAAGAGGCACTGAAGCTTTCTTT.